The 20 T cell receptor beta chains below all came from one sample that was sequenced in a study of shared clonotypes between healthy human individuals. Sequencing was performed with immunoSEQ multiplex PCR; in TCRdb, only in-frame clones are kept and a portion is missing. The sample lists about 700,000 clones, around 72% occurring once. Sample: memory CD4+ T cells sorted from blood. As to subset: CD45RA-negative fraction. The receptors here all came from a woman in her 30s in good health.

The chain combines TRBV7-7 with TRBJ2-2; 7 bases match TRBD1. The CDR3 covers 16 residues. Per the germline V gene, CDR1 is SSHAT and CDR2 is FNYEAQ (reference sequence). Trimming at V came to 4 bases and at J to 2 bases, leaving 7 bases not matched to a gene. CDR3 nucleotides: TGTGCCAGCAGCTCAATCGGACAGGACAACACCGGGGAGCTGTTTTTT. It translates to CASSSIGQDNTGELFF. The variable domain in full, with the rest retrieved from reference TRBV7-7 and TRBJ2-2, is GAGVSQSPRYKVTKRGQDVTLRCDPISSHATLYWYQQALGQGPEFLTYFNYEAQPDKSGLPSDRFSAERPEGSISTLTIQRTEQRDSAMYRCASSSIGQDNTGELFFGEGSRLTVL.

The J gene is TRBJ1-2, the V gene TRBV19; 7 bases align to TRBD1. Germline V gene sequence: CDR1 LNHDA, CDR2 SQIVND (reference sequence). The CDR3 runs to 13 residues. The junction had 3 bases not matched to a gene; V was cut back by 6 bases and J by 2 bases. CDR3 DNA sequence: TGTGCCAGTAGACTACAGGGGAACTATGGCTACACCTTC. It specifies CASRLQGNYGYTF.

The chain couples TRBV7-8 to TRBJ1-2; D possibly corresponds to TRBD1 (5 bases). Germline V lookup: CDR1 SGHVS, CDR2 FQNEAQ. The length of the CDR3 is 14 residues. The germline V and J ends were trimmed by 5 bases and 0 bases, with 10 bases remaining between them. The CDR3 DNA reads TGTGCCAGCAGCGCTCAGGGATCTAACTATGGCTACACCTTC. Translating gives CASSAQGSNYGYTF.

This chain connects TRBV5-4 to TRBJ2-3; D unclear. CDR3 length: 13 residues. Trimming removed 1 base at V and 4 bases at J, with 7 bases between. Germline loops: CDR1 SGHNT, CDR2 YYREEE (reference sequence). CDR3 in DNA: TGTGCCAGCAGCTTGTATTCGTCAGATACGCAGTATTTT. This translates into CASSLYSSDTQYF.

This rearrangement joins TRBV10-3 to TRBJ2-7; D is possibly TRBD1 (5 bases). Trimming took 7 bases from V and 0 from J, leaving 13 bases between them. Germline assignment: CDR1 ENHRY and CDR2 SYGVKD. The CDR3 loop spans 14 amino acids. The CDR3 spells CAIKGQSDSYEQYF. The CDR3 coding sequence is TGTGCCATCAAGGGGCAGTCCGACTCCTACGAGCAGTACTTC.

This clone was found a few times. The chain is built from TRBV28 and TRBJ1-1; D is uncertain. V was cut by 4 bases and J by 4 bases, with 16 bases left in between. The CDR3 has 15 amino acids. The germline V gene encodes CDR1 MDHEN and CDR2 SYDVKM. CDR3 residues: CASSSTPVEGTEAFF. The CDR3, as DNA: TGTGCCAGCAGTTCCACACCAGTGGAAGGCACTGAAGCTTTCTTT.

This clone was seen a handful of times. Other DNA sequences in this sample translate to the same CDR3. This chain joins TRBV30 and TRBJ2-2; 11 bases align to TRBD1. The CDR3 loop spans 14 amino acids. V dropped 3 bases and J dropped 4; count of bases not matched to a gene: 1. The germline V gene has CDR1 GTSNPN and CDR2 SVGIG (reference sequence). CDR3: CAWRGTGGTGELFF. CDR3 DNA sequence: TGTGCCTGGAGGGGGACAGGGGGCACCGGGGAGCTGTTTTTT.

This clone was observed once. The chain carries TRBV11-2 and TRBJ2-3; TRBD2 matches at 7 bases. The length of the CDR3 is 16 residues. Germline values: CDR1 SGHAT, CDR2 FQNNGV. The junction had 11 bases not matched to a gene; V was cut back by 4 bases and J by 4 bases. The DNA of the CDR3 is TGTGCCAGCAGCTCCCCTCTGGCGGGAGTGGCAGATACGCAGTATTTT. Amino acid sequence: CASSSPLAGVADTQYF.

As DNA, the CDR3 is TGTGCCAGTAGTATTGGCAGTAACAATGAGCAGTTCTTC. Protein product: CASSIGSNNEQFF. The chain is built from TRBV19 and TRBJ2-1; no clear D. The V gene lost 3 bases and the J gene lost 5 bases, with 8 bases spanning the gap. CDR1 and CDR2 (germline): LNHDA, SQIVND (reference sequence). There are 13 residues in the CDR3.

The gene calls are TRBV18 and TRBJ2-5, with D maybe TRBD1 (6 bases). The CDR3 consists of 14 residues. Germline V lookup: CDR1 KGHSH, CDR2 LQKENI. V was pared by 8 bases and J by 0 bases, with 13 bases between. Here the CDR3 reads CASREWGHQETQYF. The CDR3, as DNA: TGTGCCAGCAGAGAATGGGGGCACCAAGAGACCCAGTACTTC.

The chain carries TRBV6-4 and TRBJ1-5; weak D call: TRBD1 (5 bases). The V gene's germline CDR1 is MRHNA and CDR2 SNTAGT. The CDR3 consists of 15 residues. The germline V and J ends were trimmed by 6 bases and 0 bases, with 12 bases remaining between them. CDR3 sequence: CASRGGDYSNQPQHF. In DNA form, the CDR3 reads TGTGCCAGCAGGGGGGGAGACTATAGCAATCAGCCCCAGCATTTT.

The genes are TRBV10-1 and TRBJ2-2; TRBD2 matches 8 bases. V shed 5 bases and J 6 bases; nucleotides not matched to a gene: 8. This CDR3 comprises 15 residues. The germline CDR1 and CDR2 sequences are WNHNN and SYGVQD (reference sequence). CDR3 region: CASSTSGSVSGELFF. Written as DNA, the CDR3 is TGCGCCAGCAGTACTAGCGGAAGCGTATCCGGGGAGCTGTTTTTT.

This clone was observed once. The rearrangement links TRBV13 to TRBJ2-1; 12 positions agree with TRBD2. With 4 bases clipped from V and 5 bases from J, the junction kept 12 bases outside the gene matches. Germline CDR1 PRHDT, CDR2 FYEKMQ (reference sequence). The CDR3 spans 18 residues. The CDR3 DNA reads TGTGCCAGCAGCTCGGCCCTGACCACTAGCGGGGGGAACAATGAGCAGTTCTTC. Its translation: CASSSALTTSGGNNEQFF.

In this sample, this clone turned up a few times. V is TRBV2 and J is TRBJ1-5, with D possibly TRBD1 on 5 matching bases. Germline loops: CDR1 SNHLY, CDR2 FYNNEI. This CDR3 spans 16 amino acids. V was clipped by 0 bases and J by 7 bases, with 16 bases between them. The CDR3 here is CASSEALGAGGQPQHF. The CDR3 coding sequence is TGTGCCAGCAGTGAAGCGCTTGGGGCAGGAGGGCAGCCCCAGCATTTT. Full variable domain (remainder filled in from reference TRBV2 and TRBJ1-5): EPEVTQTPSHQVTQMGQEVILRCVPISNHLYFYWYRQILGQKVEFLVSFYNNEISEKSEIFDDQFSVERPDGSNFTLKIRSTKLEDSAMYFCASSEALGAGGQPQHFGDGTRLSIL.

The J gene is TRBJ1-1, the V gene TRBV5-1; 10 positions match TRBD1. The CDR3 is 17 residues long. V shed 7 bases, J shed 0 bases, and the junction held 12 bases outside the gene matches. Germline V gene lookup returns CDR1 SGHRS and CDR2 YFSETQ. Here the CDR3 DNA reads TGCGCCAGCGGATCGCGGACAGGGGGACGGTTGAACACTGAAGCTTTCTTT. Its translation: CASGSRTGGRLNTEAFF. Full variable domain (remainder filled in from reference TRBV5-1 and TRBJ1-1): KAGVTQTPRYLIKTRGQQVTLSCSPISGHRSVSWYQQTPGQGLQFLFEYFSETQRNKGNFPGRFSGRQFSNSRSEMNVSTLELGDSALYLCASGSRTGGRLNTEAFFGQGTRLTVV.

V and J are TRBV5-1 and TRBJ2-5; 9 bases are shared with TRBD2. The CDR3 covers 17 residues. Germline trimming cut 0 bases from V and 5 bases from J; bases unmatched to any gene: 11. Per the germline V gene, CDR1 is SGHRS and CDR2 is YFSETQ. CDR3 in DNA: TGCGCCAGCAGCTTGGAAGGGGTGAGCGGGAGGTACGAGACCCAGTACTTC. Translated, it gives CASSLEGVSGRYETQYF.

The chain carries TRBV6-1 and TRBJ2-7; 7 bases are a match to TRBD2. J lost 2 bases, V lost 1 base, and 5 bases had no gene match. The germline V gene has CDR1 MNHNS and CDR2 SASEGT. The length of the CDR3 is 15 residues. The DNA of the CDR3 is TGTGCCAGCAGTGAAGGGACTAGTCGTCCCTACGAGCAGTACTTC. Protein sequence: CASSEGTSRPYEQYF.

This clone was recorded a few times. This sample includes further DNA sequences coding for the same CDR3. The chain has TRBV11-2 and TRBJ1-5, with 8 bases matching TRBD1. The CDR3 has 15 amino acids. Germline V gives CDR1 SGHAT, CDR2 FQNNGV. The ends lost 0 bases at V and 2 bases at J; junction bases unmatched: 0. The CDR3 coding sequence is TGTGCCAGCAGCTTAGACAGGGGGCGCAATCAGCCCCAGCATTTT. Its protein is CASSLDRGRNQPQHF. Full variable domain (rest looked up from reference TRBV11-2 and TRBJ1-5): EAGVAQSPRYKIIEKRQSVAFWCNPISGHATLYWYQQILGQGPKLLIQFQNNGVVDDSQLPKDRFSAERLKGVDSTLKIQPAKLEDSAVYLCASSLDRGRNQPQHFGDGTRLSIL.

The chain joins TRBV28 to TRBJ1-2, with a tentative D call TRBD1 (6 bases). There are 15 residues in the CDR3. Germline assignment: CDR1 MDHEN and CDR2 SYDVKM. V gave up 2 bases and J gave up 11 bases, with 21 bases separating them. The CDR3 coding sequence is TGTGCCAGCAGTTTAAATCCGGACAGTCATCGGGGGTACACCTTC. This encodes CASSLNPDSHRGYTF.

This chain connects TRBV6-5 to TRBJ2-3, with TRBD1 identical over 7 bases. Germline lookup yields CDR1 MNHEY and CDR2 SVGAGI. Losses at the gene ends were 6 bases for V and 5 bases for J; bases not matched to a gene: 5. This CDR3 is built from 13 residues. CDR3: CASRTGHIDTQYF. CDR3 DNA: TGTGCCAGCAGGACAGGGCACATAGATACGCAGTATTTT.